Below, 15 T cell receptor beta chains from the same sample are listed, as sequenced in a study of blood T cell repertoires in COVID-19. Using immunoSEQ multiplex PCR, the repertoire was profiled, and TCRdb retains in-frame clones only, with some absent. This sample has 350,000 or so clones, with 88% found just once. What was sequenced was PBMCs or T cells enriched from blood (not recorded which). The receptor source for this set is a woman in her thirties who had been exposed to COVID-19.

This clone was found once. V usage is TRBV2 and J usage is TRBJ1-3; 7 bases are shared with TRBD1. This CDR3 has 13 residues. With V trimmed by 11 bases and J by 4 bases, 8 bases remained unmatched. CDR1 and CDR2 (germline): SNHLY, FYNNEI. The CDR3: CAGRETGGNTIYF. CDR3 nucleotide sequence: TGTGCCGGAAGAGAGACAGGGGGAAACACCATATATTTT.

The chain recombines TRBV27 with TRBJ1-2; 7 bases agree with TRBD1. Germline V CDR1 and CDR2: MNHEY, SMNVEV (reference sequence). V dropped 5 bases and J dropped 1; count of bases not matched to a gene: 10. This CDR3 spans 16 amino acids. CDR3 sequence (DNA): TGTGCCAGCAGTCCTTGGACAGGAAATATTAACTATGGCTACACCTTC. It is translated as CASSPWTGNINYGYTF.

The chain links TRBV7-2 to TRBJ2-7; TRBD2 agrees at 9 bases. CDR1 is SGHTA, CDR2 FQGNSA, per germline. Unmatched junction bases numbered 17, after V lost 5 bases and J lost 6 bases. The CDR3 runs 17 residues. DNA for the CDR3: TGTGCCAGCAGCCTACGGCCCCGAGCGGGAGGTCGGGGCGAGCAGTACTTC. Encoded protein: CASSLRPRAGGRGEQYF.

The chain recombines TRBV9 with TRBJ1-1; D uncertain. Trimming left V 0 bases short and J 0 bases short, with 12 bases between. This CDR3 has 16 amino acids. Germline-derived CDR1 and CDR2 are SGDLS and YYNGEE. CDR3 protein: CASSVGPEQMNTEAFF. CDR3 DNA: TGTGCCAGCAGCGTAGGGCCGGAGCAGATGAACACTGAAGCTTTCTTT.

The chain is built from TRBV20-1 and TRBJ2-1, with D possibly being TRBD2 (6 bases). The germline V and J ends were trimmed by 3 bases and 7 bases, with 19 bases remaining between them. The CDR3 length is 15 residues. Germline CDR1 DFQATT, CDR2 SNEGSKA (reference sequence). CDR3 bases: TGCAGTGCTAGTTCCCGGGACTCATGGAGAAATGAGCAGTTCTTC. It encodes CSASSRDSWRNEQFF.

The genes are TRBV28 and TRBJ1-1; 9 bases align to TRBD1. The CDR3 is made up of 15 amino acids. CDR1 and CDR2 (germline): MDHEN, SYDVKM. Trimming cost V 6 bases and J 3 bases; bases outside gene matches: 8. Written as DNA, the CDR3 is TGTGCCAGCAGCCCCCGGGACAGGGTGTACACTGAAGCTTTCTTT. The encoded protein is CASSPRDRVYTEAFF.

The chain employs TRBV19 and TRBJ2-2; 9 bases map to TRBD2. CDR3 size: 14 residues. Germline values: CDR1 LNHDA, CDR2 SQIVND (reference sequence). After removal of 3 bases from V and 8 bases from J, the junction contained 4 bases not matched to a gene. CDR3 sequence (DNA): TGTGCCAGTAGTATGCTAGCGGGAAGGGGGGAGCTGTTTTTT. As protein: CASSMLAGRGELFF.

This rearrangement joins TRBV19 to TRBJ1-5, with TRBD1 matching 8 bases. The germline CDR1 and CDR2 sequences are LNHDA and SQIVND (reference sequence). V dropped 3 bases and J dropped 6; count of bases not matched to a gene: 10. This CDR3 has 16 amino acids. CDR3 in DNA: TGTGCCAGTAGTATCCGAACAGGGGGAAGGAGTCAGCCCCAGCATTTT. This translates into CASSIRTGGRSQPQHF.

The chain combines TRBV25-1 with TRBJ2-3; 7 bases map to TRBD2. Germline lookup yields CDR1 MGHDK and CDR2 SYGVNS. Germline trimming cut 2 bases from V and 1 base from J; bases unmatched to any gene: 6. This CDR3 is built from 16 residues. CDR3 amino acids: CASSEALAGRTDTQYF. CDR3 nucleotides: TGTGCCAGCAGTGAAGCCTTAGCGGGCCGCACAGATACGCAGTATTTT.

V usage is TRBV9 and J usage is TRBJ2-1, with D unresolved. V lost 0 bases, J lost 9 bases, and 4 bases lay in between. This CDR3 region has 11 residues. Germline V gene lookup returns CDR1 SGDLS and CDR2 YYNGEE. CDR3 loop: CASSVDGEQFF. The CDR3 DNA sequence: TGTGCCAGCAGCGTAGACGGTGAGCAGTTCTTC.

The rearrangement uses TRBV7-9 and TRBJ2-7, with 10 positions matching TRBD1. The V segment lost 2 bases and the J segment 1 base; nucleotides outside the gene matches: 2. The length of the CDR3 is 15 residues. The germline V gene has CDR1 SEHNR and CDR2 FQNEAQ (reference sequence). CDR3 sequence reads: CASSLSGQGSYEQYF. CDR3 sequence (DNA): TGTGCCAGCAGCTTATCGGGACAGGGGTCCTACGAGCAGTACTTC.

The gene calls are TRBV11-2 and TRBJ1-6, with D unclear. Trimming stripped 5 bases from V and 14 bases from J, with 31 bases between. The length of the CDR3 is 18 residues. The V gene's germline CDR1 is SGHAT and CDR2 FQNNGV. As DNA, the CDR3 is TGTGCCAGCAGCATAGGTGGGTTTGTCCCTCGGAAGCTAGGATCCCTCCACTTT. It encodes CASSIGGFVPRKLGSLHF.

The CDR3 region has the DNA TGCAGCGTTGAATTGCGTTGGAACAGGGGGCTCACGAACACCGGGGAGCTGTTTTTT. This encodes CSVELRWNRGLTNTGELFF. The chain has TRBV29-1 and TRBJ2-2; 9 bases map to TRBD1. This CDR3 has 19 residues. Germline CDR1 is SQVTM and CDR2 is ANQGSEA. The V gene end was trimmed by 2 bases and the J gene end by 0 bases; junction bases not matched to a gene: 13.

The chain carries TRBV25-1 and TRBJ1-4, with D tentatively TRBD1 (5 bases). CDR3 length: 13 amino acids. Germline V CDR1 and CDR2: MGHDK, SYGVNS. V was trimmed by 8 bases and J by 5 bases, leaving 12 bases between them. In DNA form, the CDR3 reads TGTGCCAGCCTAGACAGCTTAAATGAAAAACTGTTTTTT. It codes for CASLDSLNEKLFF. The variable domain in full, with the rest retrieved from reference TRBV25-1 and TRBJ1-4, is EADIYQTPRYLVIGTGKKITLECSQTMGHDKMYWYQQDPGMELHLIHYSYGVNSTEKGDLSSESTVSRIRTEHFPLTLESARPSHTSQYLCASLDSLNEKLFFGSGTQLSVL.

For the CDR3, the DNA is TGTGCCAGCAGTGACGTAGCGGGAGTATTCGGAGATACGCAGTATTTT. The encoded protein is CASSDVAGVFGDTQYF. The genes are TRBV2 and TRBJ2-3; 9 bases map to TRBD2. The CDR3 sequence is 16 residues long. J gave up 5 bases and V 3 bases, and 9 bases lay outside the gene matches. The germline CDR1 and CDR2 sequences are SNHLY and FYNNEI.